This T cell receptor beta chain was recorded in a study of vaccination effects on CD4 cells after COVID-19. In the study overall: Each participant was administered two doses of either the BNT162b2 or the mRNA-1273 vaccine. PBMC were cultured at about 2 million per well with 10 IU/ml IL-2 and 10 ug/ml peptides.

Sequencing was performed with immunoSEQ multiplex PCR; in TCRdb, only in-frame clones are kept and a portion is missing. The sample lists tens of thousands of clones, 70% to 80% occurring once. Culture proceeded for nine to ten days, and CD4+ T cells were then isolated. This clone showed up just once. Its target is not known. This CDR3 is 13 amino acids long. Germline CDR1 and CDR2: SGHTA and FQGTGA. Trimming took off 5 bases at V and 6 bases at J, with 11 bases between the two ends. The sequences come from CD4+ T cells from PBMCs cultured without peptide, collected before COVID-19 vaccination. The chain combines TRBV7-3 with TRBJ2-1; no firm D call. The clonotype originates from a human donor who received a COVID-19 vaccine. This CDR3 is CASSTRWGNEQFF. In DNA, the CDR3 is TGTGCCAGCAGCACCCGGTGGGGCAATGAGCAGTTCTTC. The whole variable domain, filled in from reference TRBV7-3 and TRBJ2-1, reads GAGVSQTPSNKVTEKGKYVELRCDPISGHTALYWYRQSLGQGPEFLIYFQGTGAADDSGLPNDRFFAVRPEGSVSTLKIQRTERGDSAVYLCASSTRWGNEQFFGPGTRLTVL.